This entry lists 21 T cell receptor beta chains sequenced from one sample in a study of blood T cell repertoires in COVID-19. Profiled with immunoSEQ multiplex PCR; TCRdb holds only in-frame clones, not every one. The repertoire has over 120,000 clones, more than 80% of them found once; the top ten carry roughly 4.9%. Sequences were obtained from peripheral blood. Receptor source: a human donor in a cohort sampled during active COVID-19.

The chain carries TRBV2 and TRBJ2-2; weak D call: TRBD2 (5 bases). This CDR3 region has 15 residues. Germline lookup yields CDR1 SNHLY and CDR2 FYNNEI. Trimming shortened V by 0 bases and J by 6 bases, and 11 bases separated the two germline ends. The CDR3 DNA follows: TGTGCCAGCAGTGAAGCTCGGGGTTGGGCCGGGGAGCTGTTTTTT. Translation: CASSEARGWAGELFF.

The rearrangement links TRBV18 to TRBJ2-7; 8 positions agree with TRBD1. J gave up 12 bases and V 3 bases, and 7 bases lay outside the gene matches. In germline, CDR1 is KGHSH, CDR2 LQKENI. The CDR3 covers 12 residues. CDR3 amino acids: CASSPGTGDWYV. The CDR3 nucleotides read TGTGCCAGCTCACCCGGGACAGGTGATTGGTACGTC.

V usage is TRBV27 and J usage is TRBJ1-4; D might be TRBD1 (5 bases). Germline loops: CDR1 MNHEY, CDR2 SMNVEV (reference sequence). Trimming shortened V by 6 bases and J by 2 bases, and 22 bases separated the two germline ends. This CDR3 is built from 18 residues. CDR3 residues: CASRSTRGGVETNEKLFF. CDR3 DNA: TGTGCCAGCAGATCTACCCGCGGGGGAGTTGAGACTAATGAAAAACTGTTTTTT.

This sequence joins TRBV29-1 and TRBJ1-4; possibly TRBD1 for D (5 bases). The CDR3 runs to 13 residues. The germline V and J ends were trimmed by 4 bases and 8 bases, with 14 bases remaining between them. Germline V gene data show CDR1 as SQVTM and CDR2 as ANQGSEA. Written as DNA, the CDR3 is TGCAGCGTTGGGCGAGGGGCGGGAGAAAAACTGTTTTTT. Encoded protein: CSVGRGAGEKLFF.

The chain combines TRBV27 with TRBJ2-3; TRBD2 is a possible D gene (6 bases). Per germline, CDR1 MNHEY and CDR2 SMNVEV (reference sequence). The CDR3 spans 20 residues. V lost 7 bases, J lost 0 bases, and 29 bases lay in between. CDR3 sequence: CASILLRRPPEGNSTDTQYF. Here the CDR3 DNA reads TGTGCCAGCATCCTACTCCGGAGGCCTCCGGAGGGGAACAGCACAGATACGCAGTATTTT.

This chain uses TRBV19 with TRBJ2-1, with 11 bases lining up with TRBD2. Germline-derived CDR1 and CDR2 are LNHDA and SQIVND (reference sequence). The CDR3 loop spans 17 amino acids. V lost 6 bases to trimming and J lost 0 bases; unmatched junction nucleotides: 7. CDR3 sequence (DNA): TGTGCCAGTAGCTCCCCGGGACTAGCGGACTCCTACAATGAGCAGTTCTTC. Amino acid sequence: CASSSPGLADSYNEQFF.

The rearrangement uses TRBV7-8 and TRBJ1-1, with D perhaps TRBD1 (6 bases). The CDR3 runs to 13 residues. V gave up 6 bases and J gave up 4 bases, with 12 bases separating them. In germline, CDR1 is SGHVS, CDR2 FQNEAQ. In DNA form, the CDR3 reads TGTGCCAGCAGAACCCAAGGGGGCACTGAAGCTTTCTTT. Residues: CASRTQGGTEAFF.

This chain connects TRBV30 to TRBJ1-1; D remains ambiguous. This CDR3 has 13 residues. V was clipped by 4 bases and J by 1 base, with 10 bases between them. Germline V gene sequence: CDR1 GTSNPN, CDR2 SVGIG (reference sequence). The DNA of the CDR3 is TGTGCCTGGAATACGGCGGGGAACACTGAAGCTTTCTTT. Amino acids: CAWNTAGNTEAFF.

V usage is TRBV7-3 and J usage is TRBJ2-2; D ambiguous. Deletions cut 2 bases from V and 5 bases from J, with 9 bases between. Germline CDR1 reads SGHTA; CDR2 reads FQGTGA. This CDR3 is built from 14 residues. The CDR3 here is CASSLEVGTGELFF. CDR3 sequence (DNA): TGTGCCAGCAGCTTAGAGGTTGGGACCGGGGAGCTGTTTTTT.

The chain joins TRBV27 to TRBJ1-2; 8 bases align to TRBD1. J gave up 4 bases and V 5 bases, and 6 bases lay outside the gene matches. CDR1 is MNHEY, CDR2 SMNVEV, per germline (reference sequence). The CDR3 runs 14 residues. CDR3 nucleotides: TGTGCCAGCAGTCCTCGGACAGGGCCCTATGGCTACACCTTC. It encodes CASSPRTGPYGYTF.

The J gene is TRBJ1-1, the V gene TRBV6-5; tentatively, D is TRBD1 (5 bases). There are 14 residues in the CDR3. Trimming shortened V by 8 bases and J by 0 bases, and 13 bases separated the two germline ends. In germline, CDR1 is MNHEY, CDR2 SVGAGI. This CDR3 is CASAGGSMNTEAFF. In DNA, the CDR3 is TGTGCCAGCGCGGGGGGATCCATGAACACTGAAGCTTTCTTT.

In this sample, this clone turned up a few times. The chain is built from TRBV9 and TRBJ2-5, with D possibly matching TRBD1 (6 bases). Trimming removed 0 bases at V and 5 bases at J, with 8 bases between. Germline loops: CDR1 SGDLS, CDR2 YYNGEE. The CDR3 consists of 13 residues. CDR3 coding DNA: TGTGCCAGCAGCGTAGCTACAGGGGAGACCCAGTACTTC. Protein product: CASSVATGETQYF.

The genes are TRBV9 and TRBJ2-3, with TRBD2 as a possible D gene (5 bases). Trimming stripped 4 bases from V and 7 bases from J, with 10 bases between. The CDR3 has 12 residues. Per germline, CDR1 SGDLS and CDR2 YYNGEE. As DNA, the CDR3 is TGTGCCAGCAGCTCCCGAGGGAATACGCAGTATTTT. As protein: CASSSRGNTQYF.

The sample holds one count of this clone. The gene calls are TRBV5-6 and TRBJ2-3; D is unclear. V lost 0 bases, J lost 1 base, and 12 bases lay in between. The germline V gene has CDR1 SGHDT and CDR2 YYEEEE. The CDR3 extends over 16 amino acids. This CDR3 is CASSLAAVAGTDTQYF. The CDR3 nucleotides read TGTGCCAGCAGCTTGGCGGCGGTGGCTGGCACAGATACGCAGTATTTT.

V gene TRBV18 combines with J gene TRBJ2-1; TRBD1 aligns across 10 bases. After removal of 3 bases from V and 3 bases from J, the junction contained 2 bases not matched to a gene. CDR1 and CDR2 from the germline V gene are KGHSH and LQKENI. This CDR3 is built from 15 residues. The CDR3 region is CASSPTGGFYNEQFF. Here the CDR3 DNA reads TGTGCCAGCTCACCGACAGGGGGCTTCTACAATGAGCAGTTCTTC.

V is TRBV3-1 (or the pseudogene TRBV3-2) and J is TRBJ1-1; D remains ambiguous. V was pared by 2 bases and J by 8 bases, with 9 bases between. The CDR3 length is 12 residues. CDR1 LGHDT and CDR2 YNNKEL come from the germline V gene (reference sequence). This CDR3 is CASSQLRGEAFF. The CDR3 region has the DNA TGTGCCAGCAGCCAACTTCGGGGAGAAGCTTTCTTT.

This chain joins TRBV5-1 and TRBJ2-1, with no clear D. The ends were cut back, 1 base at V and 0 bases at J, with 8 bases in the middle. There are 15 residues in the CDR3. Germline V gives CDR1 SGHRS, CDR2 YFSETQ. In DNA form, the CDR3 reads TGCGCCAGCAGCTTGACCCGTAGCTCCTACAATGAGCAGTTCTTC. Protein: CASSLTRSSYNEQFF.

V usage is TRBV5-4 and J usage is TRBJ1-3; TRBD1 is a possible D gene (6 bases). Germline V lookup: CDR1 SGHNT, CDR2 YYREEE (reference sequence). The CDR3 sequence is 14 residues long. The V end lost 4 bases, the J end lost 3 bases, and 11 bases lay between the germline ends. The DNA of the CDR3 is TGTGCCAGCAGCGAGGACAGCCTTGGAAACACCATATATTTT. Translating gives CASSEDSLGNTIYF.

The chain combines TRBV6-1 with TRBJ1-2; D remains unclear. Germline V gives CDR1 MNHNS, CDR2 SASEGT. The CDR3 totals 12 residues. Between the trimmed V and J ends, which lost 3 bases and 3 bases, there was a span of 5 bases. CDR3: CASSEADYGYTF. CDR3 nucleotides: TGTGCCAGCAGTGAGGCAGACTATGGCTACACCTTC.

This clone occurred a few times. The chain employs TRBV5-1 and TRBJ2-7; maybe TRBD2 (6 bases). V was pared by 5 bases and J by 0 bases, with 24 bases between. Per germline, CDR1 SGHRS and CDR2 YFSETQ. CDR3 length: 18 amino acids. CDR3 DNA: TGCGCCAGCAGTCCGGAGGGCACCCGGGCCCCGGGCTCCTACGAGCAGTACGTC. Translating gives CASSPEGTRAPGSYEQYV.

The count of this clone is one. The J gene is TRBJ2-3, the V gene TRBV27; 7 positions agree with TRBD2. This CDR3 spans 15 amino acids. Looked up from germline, CDR1 is MNHEY and CDR2 is SMNVEV (reference sequence). Trimming removed 1 base from V and 8 bases from J; junction bases left unmatched: 9. The CDR3 here is CASSLFLAGVSTQYF. CDR3 DNA sequence: TGTGCCAGCAGTTTATTTTTGGCGGGAGTTTCTACGCAGTATTTT.